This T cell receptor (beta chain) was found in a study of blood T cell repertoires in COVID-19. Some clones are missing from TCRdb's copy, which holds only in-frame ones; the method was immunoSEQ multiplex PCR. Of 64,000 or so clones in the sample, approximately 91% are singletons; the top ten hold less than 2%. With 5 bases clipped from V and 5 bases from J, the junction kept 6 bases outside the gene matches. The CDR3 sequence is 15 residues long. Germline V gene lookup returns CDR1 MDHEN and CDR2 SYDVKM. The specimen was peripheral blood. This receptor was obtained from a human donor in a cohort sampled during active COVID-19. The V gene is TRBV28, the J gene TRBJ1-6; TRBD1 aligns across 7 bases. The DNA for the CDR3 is TGTGCCAGCAGTCAGGGGGTGGGGAATAATTCACCCCTCCACTTT. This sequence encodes CASSQGVGNNSPLHF.